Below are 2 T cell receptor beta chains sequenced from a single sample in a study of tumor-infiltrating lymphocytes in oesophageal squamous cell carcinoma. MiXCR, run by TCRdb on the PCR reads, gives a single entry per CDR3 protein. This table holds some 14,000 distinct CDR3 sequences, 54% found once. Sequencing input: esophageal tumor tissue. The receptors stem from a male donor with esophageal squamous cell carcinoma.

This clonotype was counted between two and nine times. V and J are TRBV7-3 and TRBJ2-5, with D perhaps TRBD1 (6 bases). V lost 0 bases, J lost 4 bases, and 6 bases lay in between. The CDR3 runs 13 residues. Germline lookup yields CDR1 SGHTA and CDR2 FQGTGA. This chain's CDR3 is CASSLTGGETQYF. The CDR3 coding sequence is TGTGCCAGCAGCTTAACAGGGGGAGAGACCCAGTACTTC.

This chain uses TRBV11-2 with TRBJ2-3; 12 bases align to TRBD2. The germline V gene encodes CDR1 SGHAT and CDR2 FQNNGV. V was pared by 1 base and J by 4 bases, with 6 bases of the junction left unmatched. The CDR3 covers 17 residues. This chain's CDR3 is CASSLAASGGAADTQYF. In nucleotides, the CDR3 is TGTGCCAGCAGCTTAGCGGCTAGCGGGGGGGCAGCAGATACGCAGTATTTT.